This note documents a single TCR beta chain sequence. Antigen unknown. The data derive from a study of response to subunit inactivated influenza vaccine. Whole-study results and caveats: Authors suggested few new T cells are recruited by each seasonal influenza vaccination.

TCRdb recomputed calls from the RT-PCR reads with MiXCR, one row per CDR3 protein. The sample gives hundreds of thousands of distinct CDR3 sequences, approximately 7.1% of which show up once; around 13% is in the top ten. The CDR3 is 12 residues long. The germline CDR1 and CDR2 sequences are SGHTA and FQGNSA. The chain recombines TRBV7-2 with TRBJ2-1, with D maybe TRBD2 (6 bases). This TCR derives from a man aged 50-75 years who received an inactivated influenza vaccine. Sequencing was performed on PBMCs from blood, taken roughly 24 months after vaccination. DNA for the CDR3: TGTGCTACCGGGGCCCGGGGGTATGAGCAGTTCTTC. Translating it yields CATGARGYEQFF. The variable domain in full, with the rest retrieved from reference TRBV7-2 and TRBJ2-1, is GAGVSQSPSNKVTEKGKDVELRCDPISGHTALYWYRQSLGQGLEFLIYFQGNSAPDKSGLPSDRFSAERTGGSVSTLTIQRTQQEDSAVYLCATGARGYEQFFGPGTRLTVL.